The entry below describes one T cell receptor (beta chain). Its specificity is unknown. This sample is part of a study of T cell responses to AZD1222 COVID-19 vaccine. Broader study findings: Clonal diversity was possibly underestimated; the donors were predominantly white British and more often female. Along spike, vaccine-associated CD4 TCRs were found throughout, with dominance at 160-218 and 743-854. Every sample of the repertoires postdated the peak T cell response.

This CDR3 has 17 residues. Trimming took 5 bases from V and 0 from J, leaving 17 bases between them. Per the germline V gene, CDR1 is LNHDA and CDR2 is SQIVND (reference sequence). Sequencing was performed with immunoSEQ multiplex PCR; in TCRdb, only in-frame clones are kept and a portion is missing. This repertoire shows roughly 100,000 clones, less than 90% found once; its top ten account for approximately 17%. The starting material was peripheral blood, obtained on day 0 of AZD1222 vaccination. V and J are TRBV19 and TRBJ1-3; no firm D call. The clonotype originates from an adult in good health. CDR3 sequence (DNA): TGTGCCAGTAGTGAAGGACCCGGGTGGTTCTCTGGAAACACCATATATTTT. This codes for CASSEGPGWFSGNTIYF.